What follows describes a single T cell receptor beta chain. J gave up 0 bases and V 3 bases, and 8 bases lay outside the gene matches. There are 17 residues in the CDR3. Germline assignment: CDR1 SGHRS and CDR2 YFSETQ. This specimen comes from a study of blood T cell repertoires in COVID-19. Profiling relied on immunoSEQ multiplex PCR, and the TCRdb table lists in-frame clones only, not all of them. The sample includes roughly 80,000 clones, 90% of them seen just once. The genes are TRBV5-1 and TRBJ1-3, with 8 bases identical to TRBD1. Sequenced sample: peripheral blood. The receptor's source is a woman at least 80 years old with active or convalescent COVID-19. Here the CDR3 DNA reads TGCGCCAGCAGCTCCCGGACAGGGATGAGCTCTGGAAACACCATATATTTT. It codes for CASSSRTGMSSGNTIYF.